This note documents a single T cell receptor beta chain sequence. Its antigen remains unidentified. The repertoire was sequenced with immunoSEQ multiplex PCR; TCRdb's copy has only in-frame clones and lacks some. The sample contains approximately 220,000 clones, 85% to 95% of which appear only once. This sample is part of a study of cytomegalovirus exposure and HLA in healthy donors. Overall study findings and caveats: A few CMV-associated chains proved CMV antigen-specific in vitro. In the 95 to 150 validation repertoires, a later analysis found that first-cohort TCR clusters tended to co-occur.

The CDR3 consists of 13 residues. Germline V gene lookup returns CDR1 SQVTM and CDR2 ANQGSEA. Trimming took 7 bases from V and 6 from J; bases not matched to a gene: 8. This TCR derives from a woman between 18 and 29 years old in good health and CMV-seronegative. Sequenced input: PBMCs. The rearrangement joins TRBV29-1 to TRBJ2-1, with 8 nucleotides matching TRBD1. The CDR3 protein is CSGNQGAINEQFF. CDR3 DNA sequence: TGCAGCGGGAATCAGGGGGCTATCAATGAGCAGTTCTTC.